This is a list of T cell receptor beta chains from one sample in a study of blood T cells in healthy people across ages. One entry per CDR3 protein, called by TCRdb with MiXCR from the 5' RACE reads. In the table there are under 2 million distinct CDR3 sequences, around 35% of which are singletons. The sequenced sample was blood. These TCRs come from a woman aged 30 to 39 in good health. Each CDR3 is given with its conserved first and last residue. D genes are given only for firm matches. The size of a clone is reported for some rows only, either as once, few or many, or as a class for expanded clones.

D: .
size: few
V: TRBV7-7
J: TRBJ2-5
CDR3: CASSLVLGQETQYF
DNA: TGTGCCAGCAGCTTAGTATTGGGCCAAGAGACCCAGTACTTC

D: .
size: .
V: TRBV20-1
J: TRBJ1-1
CDR3: CSALRAGSGTEAFF
DNA: TGCAGTGCCTTACGGGCGGGGTCTGGAACTGAAGCTTTCTTT

D: .
size: .
V: TRBV10-2
J: TRBJ2-1
CDR3: CASSIYFSGTLNEQFF
DNA: TGCGCCAGCAGTATATACTTTTCGGGGACCCTTAATGAGCAGTTCTTC

D: TRBD2
size: .
V: TRBV29-1
J: TRBJ2-7
CDR3: CSAPGTESGRATYEQYF
DNA: TGCAGCGCACCCGGGACAGAGAGCGGGAGGGCCACCTACGAGCAGTACTTC

D: .
size: .
V: TRBV28
J: TRBJ1-2
CDR3: CASSFYQSDGYTF
DNA: TGTGCCAGCAGCTTCTACCAGTCTGATGGCTACACCTTC

D: TRBD1
size: .
V: TRBV9
J: TRBJ2-2
CDR3: CASSVGQGSYTGELFF
DNA: TGTGCCAGCAGCGTAGGACAGGGGTCTTACACCGGGGAGCTGTTTTTT

D: TRBD1
size: many
V: TRBV4-1
J: TRBJ2-7
CDR3: CASSQSDRGYEQYF
DNA: TGCGCCAGCAGCCAAAGCGACAGGGGGTACGAGCAGTACTTC

D: TRBD1
size: .
V: TRBV27
J: TRBJ1-2
CDR3: CASSRGQGAVYGYTF
DNA: TGTGCCAGCAGTCGGGGACAGGGGGCGGTCTATGGCTACACCTTC

D: TRBD2
size: .
V: TRBV5-1
J: TRBJ2-1
CDR3: CASGSGLVGYNEQFF
DNA: TGCGCCAGCGGCTCGGGACTAGTTGGCTACAATGAGCAGTTCTTC

D: .
size: few
V: TRBV28
J: TRBJ2-7
CDR3: CASTDDSTYEQYF
DNA: TGTGCCAGCACAGATGACAGCACCTACGAGCAGTACTTC

D: .
size: .
V: TRBV15
J: TRBJ2-7
CDR3: CATSREGGLPYEQYF
DNA: TGTGCCACCAGCAGAGAGGGGGGACTTCCCTACGAGCAGTACTTC

D: .
size: .
V: TRBV20-1
J: TRBJ2-1
CDR3: CGAREEAAYNEQFF
DNA: TGCGGTGCTAGGGAGGAAGCTGCCTACAATGAGCAGTTCTTC

D: .
size: .
V: TRBV13
J: TRBJ2-7
CDR3: CTSSLVHRVGEQYF
DNA: TGTACCAGCAGCTTAGTCCACAGGGTTGGCGAGCAGTACTTC

D: .
size: .
V: TRBV15
J: TRBJ2-1
CDR3: CATAITNEQFF
DNA: TGTGCTACAGCCATCACCAATGAGCAGTTCTTC

D: TRBD2
size: many
V: TRBV4-1
J: TRBJ2-7
CDR3: CASSQPTSGRSYEQYF
DNA: TGCGCCAGCAGCCAGCCCACTAGCGGCCGCTCCTACGAGCAGTACTTC

D: .
size: once
V: TRBV5-1
J: TRBJ2-1
CDR3: CASSPIDVNEQLF
DNA: TGCGCCAGCAGCCCCATTGACGTTAATGAGCAGTTATTC

D: TRBD1
size: .
V: TRBV9
J: TRBJ2-3
CDR3: CASSAPMRDRASDTQYF
DNA: TGTGCCAGCAGCGCCCCTATGCGGGACAGGGCGTCAGATACGCAGTATTTT